What follows describes a single T cell receptor beta chain. This CDR3 has 13 residues. V was trimmed by 7 bases and J by 4 bases, leaving 12 bases between them. Germline values: CDR1 MRHNA, CDR2 SNTAGT. Clones were read by immunoSEQ multiplex PCR, and TCRdb kept only the in-frame ones, dropping some. The profile shows approximately 120,000 clones, 86% of them singletons. This entry is derived from a study of blood T cell repertoires in COVID-19. Study-level information: Some COVID-19 samples were acute and others convalescent; all came from the United States, Italy and Spain.

The chain employs TRBV6-4 and TRBJ2-3, with D perhaps matching TRBD2 (7 bases). The sequence was obtained from a human donor in a cohort sampled during active COVID-19. The material sequenced was peripheral blood. The DNA of the CDR3 is TGTGCCAGCACCCAAGGGGGGGCAGATACGCAGTATTTT. Translated, it gives CASTQGGADTQYF.